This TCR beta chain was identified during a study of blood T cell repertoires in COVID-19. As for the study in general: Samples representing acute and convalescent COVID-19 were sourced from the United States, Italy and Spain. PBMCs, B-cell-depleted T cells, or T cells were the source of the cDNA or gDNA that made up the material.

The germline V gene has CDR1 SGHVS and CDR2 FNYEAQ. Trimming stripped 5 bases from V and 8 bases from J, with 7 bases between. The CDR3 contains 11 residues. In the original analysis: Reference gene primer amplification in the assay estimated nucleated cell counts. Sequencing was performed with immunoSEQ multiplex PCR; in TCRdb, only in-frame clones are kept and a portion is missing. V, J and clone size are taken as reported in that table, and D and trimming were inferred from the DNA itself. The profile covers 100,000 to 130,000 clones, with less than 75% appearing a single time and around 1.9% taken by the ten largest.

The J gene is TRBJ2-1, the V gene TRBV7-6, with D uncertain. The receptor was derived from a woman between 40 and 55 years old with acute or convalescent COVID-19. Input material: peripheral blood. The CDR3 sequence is CASSLSDEQFF. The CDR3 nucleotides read TGTGCCAGCAGCCTTTCCGATGAGCAGTTCTTC. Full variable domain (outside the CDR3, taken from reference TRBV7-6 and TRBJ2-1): GAGVSQSPRYKVTKRGQDVALRCDPISGHVSLYWYRQALGQGPEFLTYFNYEAQQDKSGLPNDRFSAERPEGSISTLTIQRTEQRDSAMYRCASSLSDEQFFGPGTRLTVL.